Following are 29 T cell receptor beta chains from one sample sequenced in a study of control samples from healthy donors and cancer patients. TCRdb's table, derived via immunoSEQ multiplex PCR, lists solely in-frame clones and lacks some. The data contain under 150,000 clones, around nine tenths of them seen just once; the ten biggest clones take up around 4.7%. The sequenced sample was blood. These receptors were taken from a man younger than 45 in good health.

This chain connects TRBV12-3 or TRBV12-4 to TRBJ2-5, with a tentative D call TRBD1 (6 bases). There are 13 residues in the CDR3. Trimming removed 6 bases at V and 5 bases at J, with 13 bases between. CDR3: CASRQGPWETQYF. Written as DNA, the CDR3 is TGTGCCAGCAGACAGGGACCGTGGGAGACCCAGTACTTC.

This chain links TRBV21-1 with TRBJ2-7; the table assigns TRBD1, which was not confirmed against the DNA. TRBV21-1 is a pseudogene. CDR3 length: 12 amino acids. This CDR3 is CASNQGTREQYF. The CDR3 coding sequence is TGTGCCAGCAATCAGGGGACAAGGGAGCAGTACTTC.

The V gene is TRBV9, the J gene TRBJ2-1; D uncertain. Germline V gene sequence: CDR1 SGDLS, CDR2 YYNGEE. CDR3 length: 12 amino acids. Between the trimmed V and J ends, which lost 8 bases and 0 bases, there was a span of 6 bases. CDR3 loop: CASSGSYNEQFF. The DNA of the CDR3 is TGTGCCAGTTCGGGCTCCTACAATGAGCAGTTCTTC.

The CDR3 loop reads CASSIEISGANVLTF. The CDR3 coding sequence is TGTGCCAGTAGTATCGAGATATCTGGGGCCAACGTCCTGACTTTC. This rearrangement joins TRBV19 to TRBJ2-6; no clear D gene. The CDR3 has 15 residues. V shed 3 bases and J shed 1 base, with 7 bases lying between them. The germline V gene has CDR1 LNHDA and CDR2 SQIVND (reference sequence).

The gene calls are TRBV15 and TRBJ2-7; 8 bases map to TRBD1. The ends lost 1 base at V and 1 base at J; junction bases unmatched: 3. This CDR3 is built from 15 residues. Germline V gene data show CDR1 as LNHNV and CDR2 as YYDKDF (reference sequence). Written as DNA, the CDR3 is TGTGCCACCAGCAGAGGGACAGGGATATCCTACGAGCAGTACTTC. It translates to CATSRGTGISYEQYF.

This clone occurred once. The CDR3: CASSTSRGNTGELFF. In DNA form, the CDR3 reads TGTGCCAGCTCCACGAGTCGGGGTAACACCGGGGAGCTGTTTTTT. V and J are TRBV18 and TRBJ2-2, with D possibly TRBD2 on 5 matching bases. This CDR3 has 15 amino acids. V was shortened by 6 bases and J by 2 bases, with 13 bases between the two germline ends. The V gene's germline CDR1 is KGHSH and CDR2 LQKENI.

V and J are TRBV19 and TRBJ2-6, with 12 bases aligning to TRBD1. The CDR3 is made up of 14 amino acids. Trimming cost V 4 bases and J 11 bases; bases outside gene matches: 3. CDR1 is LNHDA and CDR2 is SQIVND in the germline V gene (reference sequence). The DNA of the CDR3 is TGTGCCAGTAGTACCGGGACAGGGGGCTACGTCCTGACTTTC. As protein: CASSTGTGGYVLTF. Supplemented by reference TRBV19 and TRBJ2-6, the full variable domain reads DGGITQSPKYLFRKEGQNVTLSCEQNLNHDAMYWYRQDPGQGLRLIYYSQIVNDFQKGDIAEGYSVSREKKESFPLTVTSAQKNPTAFYLCASSTGTGGYVLTFGAGSRLTVL.

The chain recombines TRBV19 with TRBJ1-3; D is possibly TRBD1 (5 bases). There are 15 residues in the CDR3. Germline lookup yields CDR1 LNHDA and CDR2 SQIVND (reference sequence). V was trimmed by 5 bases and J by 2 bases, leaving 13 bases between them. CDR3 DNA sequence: TGTGCCAGTAGTTCCACACAGGTTCCTGGAAACACCATATATTTT. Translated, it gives CASSSTQVPGNTIYF.

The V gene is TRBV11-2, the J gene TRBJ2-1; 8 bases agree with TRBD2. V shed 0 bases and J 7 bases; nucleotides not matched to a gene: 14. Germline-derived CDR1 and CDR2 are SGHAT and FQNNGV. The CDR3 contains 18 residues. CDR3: CASSLDLGASGGWNEQFF. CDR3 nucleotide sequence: TGTGCCAGCAGCTTAGATCTTGGAGCGAGCGGGGGATGGAATGAGCAGTTCTTC.

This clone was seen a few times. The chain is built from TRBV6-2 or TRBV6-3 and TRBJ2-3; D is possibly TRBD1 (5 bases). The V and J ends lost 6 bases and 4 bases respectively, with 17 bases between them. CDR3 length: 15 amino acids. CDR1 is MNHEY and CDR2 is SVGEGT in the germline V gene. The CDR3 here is CASSPAVGRPDTQYF. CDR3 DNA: TGTGCCAGCAGCCCCGCCGTGGGGCGCCCAGATACGCAGTATTTT.

The CDR3 coding sequence is TGCGCCAGCAGCCACCCATCGACAGCCTATGGCTACACCTTC. Translated: CASSHPSTAYGYTF. The rearrangement links TRBV4-1 to TRBJ1-2; possible D gene TRBD1, 5 bases. Trimming removed 3 bases at V and 4 bases at J, with 12 bases between. This CDR3 region has 14 residues. The V gene's germline CDR1 is MGHRA and CDR2 YSYEKL.

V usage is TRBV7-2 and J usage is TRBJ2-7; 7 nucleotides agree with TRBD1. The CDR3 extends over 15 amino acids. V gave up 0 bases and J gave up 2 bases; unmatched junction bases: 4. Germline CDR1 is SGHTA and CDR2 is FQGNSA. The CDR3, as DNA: TGTGCCAGCAGCTTAGCCTCCGGACAGGCCTACGAGCAGTACTTC. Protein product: CASSLASGQAYEQYF.

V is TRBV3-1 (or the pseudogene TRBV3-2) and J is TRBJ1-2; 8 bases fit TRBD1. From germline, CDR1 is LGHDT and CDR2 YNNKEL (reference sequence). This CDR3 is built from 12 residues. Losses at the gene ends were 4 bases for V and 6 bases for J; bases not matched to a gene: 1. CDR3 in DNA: TGTGCCAGCAGCCGGGACAGGAATGGCTACACCTTC. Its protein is CASSRDRNGYTF.

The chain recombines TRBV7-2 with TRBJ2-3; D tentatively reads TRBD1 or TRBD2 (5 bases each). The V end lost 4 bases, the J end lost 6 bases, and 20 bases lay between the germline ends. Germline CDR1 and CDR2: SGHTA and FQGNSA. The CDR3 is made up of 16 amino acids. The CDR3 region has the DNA TGTGCCAGCAGCTCAACAGGTTCCGGGGCACACGATACGCAGTATTTT. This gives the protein CASSSTGSGAHDTQYF.

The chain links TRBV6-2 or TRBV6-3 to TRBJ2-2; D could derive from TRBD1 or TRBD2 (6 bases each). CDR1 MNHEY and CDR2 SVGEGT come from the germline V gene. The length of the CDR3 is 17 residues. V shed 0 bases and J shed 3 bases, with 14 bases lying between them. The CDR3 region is CASSYSRRGVDTGELFF. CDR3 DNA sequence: TGTGCCAGCAGTTACTCTAGGAGGGGGGTCGACACCGGGGAGCTGTTTTTT.

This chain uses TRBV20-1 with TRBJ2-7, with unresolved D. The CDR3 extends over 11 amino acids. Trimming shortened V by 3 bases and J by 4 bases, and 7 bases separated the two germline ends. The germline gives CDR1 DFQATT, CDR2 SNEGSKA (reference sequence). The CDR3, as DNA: TGCAGTGCTAGTGTATCTTACGAGCAGTACTTC. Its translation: CSASVSYEQYF.

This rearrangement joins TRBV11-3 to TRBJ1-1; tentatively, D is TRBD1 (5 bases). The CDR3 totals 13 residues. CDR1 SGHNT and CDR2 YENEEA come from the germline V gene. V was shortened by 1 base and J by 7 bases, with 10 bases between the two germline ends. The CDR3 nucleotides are TGTGCCAGCAGCTTAGCCCAGGGTAGTGAAGCTTTCTTT. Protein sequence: CASSLAQGSEAFF.

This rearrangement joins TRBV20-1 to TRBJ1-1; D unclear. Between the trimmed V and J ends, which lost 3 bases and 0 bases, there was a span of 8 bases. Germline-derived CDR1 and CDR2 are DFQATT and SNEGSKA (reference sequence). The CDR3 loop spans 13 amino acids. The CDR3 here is CSASNTVNTEAFF. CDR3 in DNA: TGCAGTGCTAGTAATACGGTGAACACTGAAGCTTTCTTT.

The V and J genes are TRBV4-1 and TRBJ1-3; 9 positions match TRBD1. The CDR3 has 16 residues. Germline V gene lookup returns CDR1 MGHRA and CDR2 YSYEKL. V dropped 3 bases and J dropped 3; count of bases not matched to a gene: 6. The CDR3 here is CASSHGTGIGGNTIYF. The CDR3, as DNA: TGCGCCAGCAGCCATGGGACAGGGATTGGTGGAAACACCATATATTTT.

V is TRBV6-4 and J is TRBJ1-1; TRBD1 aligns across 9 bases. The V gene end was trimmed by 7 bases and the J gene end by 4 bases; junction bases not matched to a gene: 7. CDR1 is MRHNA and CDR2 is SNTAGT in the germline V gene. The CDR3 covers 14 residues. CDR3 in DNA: TGTGCCAGCAACAAGGACAGGGGAGGCACTGAAGCTTTCTTT. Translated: CASNKDRGGTEAFF.

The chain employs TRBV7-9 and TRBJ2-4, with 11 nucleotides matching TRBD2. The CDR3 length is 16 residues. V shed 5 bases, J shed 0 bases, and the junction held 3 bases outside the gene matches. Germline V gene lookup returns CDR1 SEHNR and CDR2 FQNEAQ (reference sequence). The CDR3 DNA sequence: TGTGCCAGCAGCGAGGGACTAGCGGCAGCCAAAAACATTCAGTACTTC. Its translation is CASSEGLAAAKNIQYF.

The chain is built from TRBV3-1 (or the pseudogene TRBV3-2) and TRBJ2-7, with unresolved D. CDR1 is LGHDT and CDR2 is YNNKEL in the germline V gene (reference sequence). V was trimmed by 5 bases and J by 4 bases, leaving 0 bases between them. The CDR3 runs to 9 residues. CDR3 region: CASSYEQYF. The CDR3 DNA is TGTGCCAGCAGCTACGAGCAGTACTTC.

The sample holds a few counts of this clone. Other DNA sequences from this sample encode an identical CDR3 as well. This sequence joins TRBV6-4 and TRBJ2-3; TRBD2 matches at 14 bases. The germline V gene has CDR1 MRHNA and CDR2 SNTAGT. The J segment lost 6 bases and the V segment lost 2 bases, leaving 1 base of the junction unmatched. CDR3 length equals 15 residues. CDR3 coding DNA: TGTGCCAGCAGTGACGGGACTAGCGGGAGTGATACGCAGTATTTT. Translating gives CASSDGTSGSDTQYF.

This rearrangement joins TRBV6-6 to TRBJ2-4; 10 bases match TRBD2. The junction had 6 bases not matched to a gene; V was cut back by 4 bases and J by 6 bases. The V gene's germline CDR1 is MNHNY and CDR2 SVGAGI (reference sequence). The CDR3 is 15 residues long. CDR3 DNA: TGTGCCAGCAGTTCCCCCCCTAGCGGGAGAAACATTCAGTACTTC. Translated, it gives CASSSPPSGRNIQYF.

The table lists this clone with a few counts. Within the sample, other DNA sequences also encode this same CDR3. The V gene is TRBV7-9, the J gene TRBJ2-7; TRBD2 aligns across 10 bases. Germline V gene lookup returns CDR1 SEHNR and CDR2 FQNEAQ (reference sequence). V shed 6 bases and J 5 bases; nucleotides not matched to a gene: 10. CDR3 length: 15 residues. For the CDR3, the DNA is TGTGCCAGCAGTCCCTACCTAGCGGGAGCTAACGAGCAGTACTTC. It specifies CASSPYLAGANEQYF. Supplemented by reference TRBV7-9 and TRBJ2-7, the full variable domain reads DTGVSQNPRHKITKRGQNVTFRCDPISEHNRLYWYRQTLGQGPEFLTYFQNEAQLEKSRLLSDRFSAERPKGSFSTLEIQRTEQGDSAMYLCASSPYLAGANEQYFGPGTRLTVT.

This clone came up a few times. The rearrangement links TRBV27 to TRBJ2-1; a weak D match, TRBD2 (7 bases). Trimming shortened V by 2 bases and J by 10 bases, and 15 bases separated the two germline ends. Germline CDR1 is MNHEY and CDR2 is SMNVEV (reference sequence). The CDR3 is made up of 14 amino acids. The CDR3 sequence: CASSLRGGPGEQFF. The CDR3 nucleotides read TGTGCCAGCAGTTTAAGGGGGGGGCCTGGCGAGCAGTTCTTC.

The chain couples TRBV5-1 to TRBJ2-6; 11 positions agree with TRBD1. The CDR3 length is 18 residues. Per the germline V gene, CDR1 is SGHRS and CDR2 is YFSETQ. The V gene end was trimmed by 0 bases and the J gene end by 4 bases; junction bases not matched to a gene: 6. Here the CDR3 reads CASSLGGQGAVGANVLTF. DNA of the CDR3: TGCGCCAGCAGCTTGGGCGGACAGGGGGCGGTCGGGGCCAACGTCCTGACTTTC.

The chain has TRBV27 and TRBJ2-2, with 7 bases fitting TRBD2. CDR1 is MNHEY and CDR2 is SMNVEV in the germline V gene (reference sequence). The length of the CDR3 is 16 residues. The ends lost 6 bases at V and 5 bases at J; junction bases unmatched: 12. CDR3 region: CASSSLAGAETGELFF. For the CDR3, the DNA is TGTGCCAGCAGCTCTCTGGCGGGAGCGGAAACCGGGGAGCTGTTTTTT.

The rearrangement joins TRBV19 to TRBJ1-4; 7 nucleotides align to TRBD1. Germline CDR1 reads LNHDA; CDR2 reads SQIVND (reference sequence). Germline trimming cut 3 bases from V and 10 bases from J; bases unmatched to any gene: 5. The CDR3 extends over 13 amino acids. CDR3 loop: CASSMGDRGKLFF. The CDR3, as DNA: TGTGCCAGTAGTATGGGGGACAGAGGAAAACTGTTTTTT.